This T cell receptor beta chain was identified during a study of blood T cell repertoires in COVID-19. The germline V and J ends were trimmed by 4 bases and 8 bases, with 20 bases remaining between them. The CDR3 is made up of 15 amino acids. CDR1 PRHDT and CDR2 FYEKMQ come from the germline V gene (reference sequence). Using immunoSEQ multiplex PCR, the repertoire was profiled, and TCRdb retains in-frame clones only, with some absent. Among 150,000 to 200,000 clones listed, about 80% were seen once. The chain carries TRBV13 and TRBJ1-2, with D tentatively TRBD1 (6 bases). The TCR sequence derives from a woman of 80 years or more with acute or convalescent COVID-19. The sample consisted of peripheral blood. The CDR3 region has the DNA TGTGCCAGCAGCTATTCCCCAGGGGCACGCCTCGGCTACACCTTC. This encodes CASSYSPGARLGYTF.